This TCR beta chain was recovered during a study of CD8+CD57+ T cells in acquired aplastic anemia listed by TCRdb under 2018. For the study in its entirety: DNA extracted from sorted CD4+ and CD8+ cells had a mean of 3.2 ug, with a range of roughly 0.18 to 27.4 ug. Mean read counts for healthy donor samples were 8.5 million to 10.8 million for CD4+ cells and roughly 12 million for CD8+ cells. Summary of the overall study and its limitations: Around 30 CD8+ CDR3 sequences were found in both patients and controls but appeared to be highly expressed in patients and within the immunodominant clones of the patients. Between patients and healthy controls, no significant difference in CD8+ Simpson's diversity was found (P=0.060).

Genomic DNA served as template for TCR beta VDJ combination and CDR3 sequence profiling. TCR repertoire sequencing was run on an Illumina HiSeq 2000. The study's processing was this. TRBV/TRBJ rearrangement plots, CDR3 size and DJ length profiles, and Simpson's diversity index were used to assess repertoires. The most abundant DNA sequence in the deep sequencing data was defined as the immunodominant clone. CDR3 amino acid sequences were checked for sharing between subjects and were compared against published repertoires and the VDJdb database. TCRdb trimmed public reads at Q25 via fastp, called clones via MiXCR and kept in-frame beta chains. Under each unique CDR3 protein, matching rows form one entry showing the most common genes and DNA. The V and J calls shown here were made by TCRdb, not taken from the authors' results. The sample table holds about 210,000 distinct CDR3 sequences, of which roughly 57% were seen once. Around 32% of the sample belongs to the ten largest clones.

TCR repertoires of sorted CD4+ and CD8+ blood T cells from severe aplastic anemia patients and healthy subjects were deep-sequenced in the study. Ficoll-Paque density gradient centrifugation was used to isolate peripheral blood mononuclear cells. Before DNA extraction, CD4+ and CD8+ T cells were sorted with FACS or magnetic beads. The table lists this clonotype with many counts. This receptor's antigen is unknown. Per-nucleotide qualities are absent, and no much larger clonotype sits a single base away. Cut back by 5 bases and 2 bases, the V and J ends lie 13 bases apart. The CDR3 has 14 amino acids, counting the end cysteine and phenylalanine. This entry keeps only the CDR3 DNA: 42 bases, framed from base 1. CDR1 and CDR2 were assigned from the germline V gene as KGHSH and LQKENI.

Specimen: sorted CD4+, CD8+, or CD8+CD57+ T cells (not recorded which) from PBMCs. Rearrangement joined TRBV18 to TRBJ2-7; TRBD1 is a possible D gene, resting on 6 matching bases. This sequence originates from a human donor in good health. The nucleotides are TGTGCCAGCTCAGAGACAGGTGGAACCTACGAGCAGTACTTC. Its translation reads: CASSETGGTYEQYF.